This T cell receptor beta chain was captured by sequencing in a study of T-cell reconstitution after alpha-beta-depleted transplantation in children. Unique molecular identifiers were incorporated into the prepared TCRbeta library. TCRdb redid the calling of the PCR reads with MiXCR, one entry per CDR3 protein. The table has 640,000 or so distinct CDR3 sequences, roughly 15% seen once; the top ten hold approximately 1%. This clonotype was seen only a few times. Germline V gene sequence: CDR1 SGHTA, CDR2 FQGNSA. The germline V and J ends were trimmed by 5 bases and 2 bases, with 13 bases remaining between them. The length of the CDR3 is 15 residues.

The sequences come from PBMCs from the stem cell graft donor, collected from the stem cell graft. The receptor was derived from a human donor who donated a stem cell graft to a child with acute myeloid leukemia. The rearrangement uses TRBV7-2 and TRBJ1-3; D is unclear. The CDR3 loop is CASSAEEIPGNTIYF. The CDR3 DNA is TGTGCCAGCAGCGCCGAGGAAATCCCTGGAAACACCATATATTTT.